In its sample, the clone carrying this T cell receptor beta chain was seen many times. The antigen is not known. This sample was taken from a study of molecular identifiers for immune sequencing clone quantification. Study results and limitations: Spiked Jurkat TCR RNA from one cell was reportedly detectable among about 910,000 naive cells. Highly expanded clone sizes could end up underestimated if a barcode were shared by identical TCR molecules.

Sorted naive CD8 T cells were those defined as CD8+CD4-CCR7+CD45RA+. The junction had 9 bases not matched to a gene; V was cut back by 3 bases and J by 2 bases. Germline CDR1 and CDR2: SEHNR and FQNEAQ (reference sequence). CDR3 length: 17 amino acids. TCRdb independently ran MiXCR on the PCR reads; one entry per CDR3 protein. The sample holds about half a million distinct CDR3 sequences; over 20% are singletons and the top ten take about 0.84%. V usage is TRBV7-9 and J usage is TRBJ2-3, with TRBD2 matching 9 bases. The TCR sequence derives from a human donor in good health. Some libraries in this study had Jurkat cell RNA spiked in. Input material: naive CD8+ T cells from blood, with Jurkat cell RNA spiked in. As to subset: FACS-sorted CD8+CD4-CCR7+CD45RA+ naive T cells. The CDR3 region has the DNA TGTGCCAGCAGCTTCGTTGGAGCGGGGGGCAACACAGATACGCAGTATTTT. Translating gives CASSFVGAGGNTDTQYF.